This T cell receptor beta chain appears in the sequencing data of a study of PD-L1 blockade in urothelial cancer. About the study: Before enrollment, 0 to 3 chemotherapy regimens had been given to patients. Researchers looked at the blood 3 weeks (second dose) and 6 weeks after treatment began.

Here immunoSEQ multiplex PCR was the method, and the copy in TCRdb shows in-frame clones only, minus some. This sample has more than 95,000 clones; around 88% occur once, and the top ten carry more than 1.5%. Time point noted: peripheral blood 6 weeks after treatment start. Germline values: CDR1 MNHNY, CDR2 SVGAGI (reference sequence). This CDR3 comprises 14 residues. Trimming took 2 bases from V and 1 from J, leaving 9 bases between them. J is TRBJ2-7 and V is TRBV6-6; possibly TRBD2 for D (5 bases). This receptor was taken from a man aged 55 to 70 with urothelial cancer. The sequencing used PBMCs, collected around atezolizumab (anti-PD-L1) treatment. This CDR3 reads CASSYEEESYEQYF. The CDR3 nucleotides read TGTGCCAGCAGTTACGAGGAGGAATCCTACGAGCAGTACTTC.